The 5 T cell receptor beta chains presented below share a single source sample, sequenced in a study of blood T cell repertoires in COVID-19. Using immunoSEQ multiplex PCR, the repertoire was profiled, and TCRdb retains in-frame clones only, with some absent. In the table there are around 260,000 clones, 85% of which are singletons. The sequenced material came from peripheral blood. The receptor source for this set is a human donor in a cohort sampled during active COVID-19.

The V call is TRBV5-4, the J call TRBJ2-1, with 13 bases matching TRBD2. V lost 3 bases to trimming and J lost 6 bases; unmatched junction nucleotides: 6. Germline V lookup: CDR1 SGHNT, CDR2 YYREEE (reference sequence). This CDR3 region has 16 residues. This chain's CDR3 is CASSSTSGRIINEQFF. As DNA, the CDR3 is TGTGCCAGCAGCTCGACTAGCGGGAGGATTATCAATGAGCAGTTCTTC.

V gene TRBV6-6 combines with J gene TRBJ2-1; 8 bases are a match to TRBD2. With 2 bases clipped from V and 8 bases from J, the junction kept 11 bases outside the gene matches. CDR1 is MNHNY and CDR2 is SVGAGI in the germline V gene (reference sequence). The CDR3 runs 16 residues. CDR3 amino acids: CASSYPPGLVGDEQFF. CDR3 coding DNA: TGTGCCAGCAGTTACCCTCCGGGACTAGTAGGAGATGAGCAGTTCTTC.

V and J are TRBV29-1 and TRBJ1-2; a weak D match, TRBD1 (5 bases). This CDR3 has 16 residues. Germline CDR1 is SQVTM and CDR2 is ANQGSEA. Trimming removed 6 bases from V and 4 bases from J, with 24 bases in between. CDR3 amino acids: CSVPGTPAKETYGYTF. CDR3 bases: TGCAGCGTGCCCGGGACTCCCGCCAAGGAAACCTATGGCTACACCTTC.

This clone was counted a single time. CDR3: CASSPMPSQGYTF. The DNA of the CDR3 is TGTGCCAGCAGCCCAATGCCCAGTCAAGGCTACACCTTC. The chain recombines TRBV7-6 with TRBJ1-2; no definite D call. With 5 bases removed from V and 8 bases from J, the gap between germline ends came to 15 bases. The CDR3 totals 13 residues. Germline values: CDR1 SGHVS, CDR2 FNYEAQ. The variable domain in full, with the rest retrieved from reference TRBV7-6 and TRBJ1-2, is GAGVSQSPRYKVTKRGQDVALRCDPISGHVSLYWYRQALGQGPEFLTYFNYEAQQDKSGLPNDRFSAERPEGSISTLTIQRTEQRDSAMYRCASSPMPSQGYTFGSGTRLTVV.

This clone showed up just once. The chain joins TRBV5-1 to TRBJ2-4; D unclear. Trimming cost V 4 bases and J 0 bases, with 11 bases left between them. This CDR3 has 15 residues. Germline V lookup: CDR1 SGHRS, CDR2 YFSETQ. The CDR3 DNA sequence: TGCGCCAGCAGCCATGGTGAGGTAGCCAAAAACATTCAGTACTTC. Residues: CASSHGEVAKNIQYF.